The 5 T cell receptor beta chains listed next were all sequenced from one sample in a study of PD-1 blockade in classical Hodgkin lymphoma. The repertoire was sequenced with immunoSEQ multiplex PCR; TCRdb's copy has only in-frame clones and lacks some. Of about 13,000 clones listed, about 90% are singletons. Each patient's relapse followed autologous stem cell transplantation, and brentuximab vedotin exposure varied. Purification of CD4+ T cells from thawed PBMCs was achieved by magnetic negative selection. Source: CD4+ T cells from blood, taken at baseline. The receptors shown here come from a human donor with classical Hodgkin lymphoma.

The V call is TRBV6-6, the J call TRBJ2-7; D is unclear. The CDR3 has 11 residues. Germline V gene data show CDR1 as MNHNY and CDR2 as SVGAGI (reference sequence). The germline V and J ends were trimmed by 4 bases and 3 bases, with 4 bases remaining between them. CDR3 region: CASSSNYEQYF. The CDR3 coding sequence is TGTGCCAGCAGTTCAAACTACGAGCAGTACTTC.

The chain links TRBV2 to TRBJ2-5; no definite D call. Germline V gene sequence: CDR1 SNHLY, CDR2 FYNNEI. The CDR3 sequence is 11 residues long. Trimming pared 6 bases from V and 1 base from J, leaving 3 bases between. CDR3 region: CASSPQETQYF. The CDR3 DNA reads TGTGCCAGCAGCCCCCAAGAGACCCAGTACTTC.

V usage is TRBV5-1 and J usage is TRBJ2-1, with D uncertain. The CDR3 loop spans 13 amino acids. In germline, CDR1 is SGHRS, CDR2 YFSETQ. V shed 4 bases and J shed 5 bases, with 10 bases lying between them. The CDR3 coding sequence is TGCGCCAGCAGCACCGACACAAACAATGAGCAGTTCTTC. Translated, it gives CASSTDTNNEQFF.

This chain joins TRBV6-5 and TRBJ2-5, with D possibly called TRBD1 or TRBD2 (6 bases each). This CDR3 spans 15 amino acids. Germline V gives CDR1 MNHEY, CDR2 SVGAGI. V was cut by 2 bases and J by 0 bases, with 10 bases left in between. Written as DNA, the CDR3 is TGTGCCAGCAGTTACGGAGGGGGGTACCAAGAGACCCAGTACTTC. Amino acid sequence: CASSYGGGYQETQYF.

The V call is TRBV7-6, the J call TRBJ2-7, with a weak D call TRBD1 (7 bases). The CDR3 has 15 residues. Germline assignment: CDR1 SGHVS and CDR2 FNYEAQ. V was pared by 0 bases and J by 6 bases, with 15 bases between. The CDR3 here is CASSLAPEGAREQYF. The CDR3 DNA follows: TGTGCCAGCAGCTTAGCGCCGGAGGGGGCCCGCGAGCAGTACTTC.